Sequencing of this TCR beta chain was carried out in a study of cytomegalovirus exposure and HLA in healthy donors. PCR amplification relied on 60 Vbeta primers (plus 13 Jbeta primers). The method was immunoSEQ multiplex PCR; TCRdb's version includes in-frame clones alone and lacks a portion of them. The sample contains 100,000 to 150,000 clones, roughly 74% of which appear only once. The CDR3 covers 19 residues. Germline loops: CDR1 MDHEN, CDR2 SYDVKM. The V segment lost 0 bases and the J segment 0 bases; nucleotides outside the gene matches: 6. This TCR derives from a woman aged 45-60 years in good health and CMV-seropositive. The source material was PBMCs. This chain links TRBV28 with TRBJ2-4, with 12 bases matching TRBD2. CDR3 DNA sequence: TGTGCCAGCAGTTTATGGGCTAGCGGGGGGGCGCTAGCCAAAAACATTCAGTACTTC. Protein: CASSLWASGGALAKNIQYF. Full variable domain (rest looked up from reference TRBV28 and TRBJ2-4): DVKVTQSSRYLVKRTGEKVFLECVQDMDHENMFWYRQDPGLGLRLIYFSYDVKMKEKGDIPEGYSVSREKKERFSLILESASTNQTSMYLCASSLWASGGALAKNIQYFGAGTRLSVL.